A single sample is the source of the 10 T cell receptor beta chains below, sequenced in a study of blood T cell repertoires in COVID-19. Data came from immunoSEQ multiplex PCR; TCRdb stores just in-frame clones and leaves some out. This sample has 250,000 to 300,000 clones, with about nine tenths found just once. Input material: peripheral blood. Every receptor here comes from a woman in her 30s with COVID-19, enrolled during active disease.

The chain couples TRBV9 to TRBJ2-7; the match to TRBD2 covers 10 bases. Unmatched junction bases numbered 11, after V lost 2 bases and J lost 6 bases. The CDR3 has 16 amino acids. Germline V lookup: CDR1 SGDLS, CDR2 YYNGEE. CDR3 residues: CASSVHPGLAGGEQYF. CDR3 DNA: TGTGCCAGCAGCGTTCACCCGGGATTAGCGGGAGGCGAGCAGTACTTC. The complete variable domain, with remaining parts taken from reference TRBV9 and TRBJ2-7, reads DSGVTQTPKHLITATGQRVTLRCSPRSGDLSVYWYQQSLDQGLQFLIQYYNGEERAKGNILERFSAQQFPDLHSELNLSSLELGDSALYFCASSVHPGLAGGEQYFGPGTRLTVT.

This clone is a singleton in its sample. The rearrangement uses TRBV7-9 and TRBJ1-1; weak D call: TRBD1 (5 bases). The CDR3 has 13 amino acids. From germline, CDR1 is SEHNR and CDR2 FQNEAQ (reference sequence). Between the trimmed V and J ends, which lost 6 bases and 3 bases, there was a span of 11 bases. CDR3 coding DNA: TGTGCCAGCAGGGGAGGGGCAGACACTGAAGCTTTCTTT. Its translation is CASRGGADTEAFF.

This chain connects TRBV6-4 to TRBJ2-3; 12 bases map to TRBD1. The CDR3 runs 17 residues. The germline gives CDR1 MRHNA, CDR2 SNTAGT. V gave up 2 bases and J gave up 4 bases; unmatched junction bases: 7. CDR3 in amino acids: CASSDPKGQGAPDTQYF. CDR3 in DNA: TGTGCCAGCAGTGACCCAAAGGGACAGGGGGCCCCAGATACGCAGTATTTT.

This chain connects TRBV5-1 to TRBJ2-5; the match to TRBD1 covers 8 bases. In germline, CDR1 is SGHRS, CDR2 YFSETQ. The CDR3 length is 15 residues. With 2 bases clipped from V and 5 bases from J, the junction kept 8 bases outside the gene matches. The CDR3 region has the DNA TGCGCCAGCAGCTTCGGACAGGGAAAGGTGGAGACCCAGTACTTC. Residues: CASSFGQGKVETQYF.

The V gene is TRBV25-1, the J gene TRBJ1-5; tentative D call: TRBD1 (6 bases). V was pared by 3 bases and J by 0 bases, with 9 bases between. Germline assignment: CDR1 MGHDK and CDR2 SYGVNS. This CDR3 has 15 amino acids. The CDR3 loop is CASSEGAHSNQPQHF. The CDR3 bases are TGTGCCAGCAGTGAGGGGGCTCATAGCAATCAGCCCCAGCATTTT.

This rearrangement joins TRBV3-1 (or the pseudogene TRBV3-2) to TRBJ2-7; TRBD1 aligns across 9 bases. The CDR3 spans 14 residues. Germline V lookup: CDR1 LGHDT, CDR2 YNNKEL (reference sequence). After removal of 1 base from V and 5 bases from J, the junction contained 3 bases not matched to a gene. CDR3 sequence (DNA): TGTGCCAGCAGCCAAGTACAGGGGGCCAACGAGCAGTACTTC. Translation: CASSQVQGANEQYF.

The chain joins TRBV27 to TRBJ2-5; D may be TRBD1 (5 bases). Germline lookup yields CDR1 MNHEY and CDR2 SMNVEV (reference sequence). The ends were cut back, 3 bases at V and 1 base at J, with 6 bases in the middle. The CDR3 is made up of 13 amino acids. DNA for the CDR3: TGTGCCAGCAGTTTCCAGGGCCAAGAGACCCAGTACTTC. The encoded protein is CASSFQGQETQYF.

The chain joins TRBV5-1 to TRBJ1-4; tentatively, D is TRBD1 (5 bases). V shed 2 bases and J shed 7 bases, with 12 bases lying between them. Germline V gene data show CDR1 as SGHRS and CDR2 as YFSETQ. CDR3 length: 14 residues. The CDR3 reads CASSFQGAGEKLFF. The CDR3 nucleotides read TGCGCCAGCAGCTTTCAAGGGGCTGGTGAAAAACTGTTTTTT.

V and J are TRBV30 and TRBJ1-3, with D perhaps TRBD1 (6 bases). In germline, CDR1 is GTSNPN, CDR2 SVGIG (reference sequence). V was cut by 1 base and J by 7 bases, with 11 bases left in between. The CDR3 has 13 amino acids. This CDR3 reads CAWSGGQGNTIYF. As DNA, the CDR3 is TGTGCCTGGAGTGGAGGGCAGGGGAACACCATATATTTT.

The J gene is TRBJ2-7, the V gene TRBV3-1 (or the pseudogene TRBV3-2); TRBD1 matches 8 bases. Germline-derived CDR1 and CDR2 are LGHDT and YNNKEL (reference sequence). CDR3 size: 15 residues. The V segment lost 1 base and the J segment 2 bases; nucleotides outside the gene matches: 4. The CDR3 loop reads CASSQVGTGPYEQYF. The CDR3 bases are TGTGCCAGCAGCCAAGTTGGGACAGGACCCTACGAGCAGTACTTC.